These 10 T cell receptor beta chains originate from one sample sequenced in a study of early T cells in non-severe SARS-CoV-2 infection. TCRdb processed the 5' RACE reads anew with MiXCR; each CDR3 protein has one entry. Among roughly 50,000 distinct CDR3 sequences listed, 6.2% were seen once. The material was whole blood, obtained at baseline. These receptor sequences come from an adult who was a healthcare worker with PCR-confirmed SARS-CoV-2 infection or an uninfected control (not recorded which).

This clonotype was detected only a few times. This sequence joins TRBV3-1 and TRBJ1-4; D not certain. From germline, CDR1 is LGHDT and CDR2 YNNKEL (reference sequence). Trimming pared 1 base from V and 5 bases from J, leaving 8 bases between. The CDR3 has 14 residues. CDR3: CASSQGVQNEKLFF. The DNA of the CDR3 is TGTGCCAGCAGCCAAGGGGTACAGAATGAAAAACTGTTTTTT.

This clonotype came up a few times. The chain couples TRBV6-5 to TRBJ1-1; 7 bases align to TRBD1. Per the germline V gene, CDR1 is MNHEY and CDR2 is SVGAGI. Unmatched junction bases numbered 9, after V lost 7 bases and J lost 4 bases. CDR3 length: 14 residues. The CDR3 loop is CASIPGDRGTEAFF. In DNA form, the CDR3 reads TGTGCCAGCATCCCCGGGGACAGAGGCACTGAAGCTTTCTTT.

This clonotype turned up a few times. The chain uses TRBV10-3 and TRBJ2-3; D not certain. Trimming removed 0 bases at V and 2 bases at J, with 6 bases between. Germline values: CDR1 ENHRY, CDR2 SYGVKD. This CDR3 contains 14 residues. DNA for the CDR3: TGTGCCATCAGTGAGTCAGGCTCCACAGATACGCAGTATTTT. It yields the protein CAISESGSTDTQYF.

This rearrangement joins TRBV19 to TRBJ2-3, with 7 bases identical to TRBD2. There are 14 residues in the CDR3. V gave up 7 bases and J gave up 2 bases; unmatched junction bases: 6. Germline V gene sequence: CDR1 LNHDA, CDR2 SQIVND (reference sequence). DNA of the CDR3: TGTGCCAGTACGGCTAGCGGCCACACAGATACGCAGTATTTT. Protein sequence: CASTASGHTDTQYF.

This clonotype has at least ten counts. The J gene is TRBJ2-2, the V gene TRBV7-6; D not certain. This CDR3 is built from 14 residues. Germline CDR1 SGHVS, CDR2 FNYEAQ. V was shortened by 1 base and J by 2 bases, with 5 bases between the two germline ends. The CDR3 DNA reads TGTGCCAGCAGCTTAGGGAGTAACACCGGGGAGCTGTTTTTT. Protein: CASSLGSNTGELFF.

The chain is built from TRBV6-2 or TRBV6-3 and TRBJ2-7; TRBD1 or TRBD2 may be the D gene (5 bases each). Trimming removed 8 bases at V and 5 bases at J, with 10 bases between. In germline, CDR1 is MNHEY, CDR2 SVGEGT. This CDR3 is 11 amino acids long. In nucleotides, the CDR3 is TGTGCCAGCGGGGACCGACACGAGCAGTACTTC. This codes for CASGDRHEQYF.

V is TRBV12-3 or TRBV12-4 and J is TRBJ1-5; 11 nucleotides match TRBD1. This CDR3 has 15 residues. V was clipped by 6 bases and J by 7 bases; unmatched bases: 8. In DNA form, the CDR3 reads TGTGCCAGCAGATGGGACAGGGGGGCCCAACAGCCCCAGCATTTT. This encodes CASRWDRGAQQPQHF.

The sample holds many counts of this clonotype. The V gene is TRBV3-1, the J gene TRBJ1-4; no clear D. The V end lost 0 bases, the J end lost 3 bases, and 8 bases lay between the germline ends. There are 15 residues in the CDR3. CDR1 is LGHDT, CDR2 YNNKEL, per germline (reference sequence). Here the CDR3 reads CASSQDERPNEKLFF. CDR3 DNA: TGTGCCAGCAGCCAAGACGAGCGCCCTAATGAAAAACTGTTTTTT.

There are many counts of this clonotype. The CDR3 reads CASRGVGFVRGYTF. CDR3 nucleotides: TGTGCCAGCAGGGGGGTCGGCTTTGTTCGTGGCTACACCTTC. The chain carries TRBV6-1 and TRBJ1-2; D perhaps matches TRBD1 (5 bases). Germline-derived CDR1 and CDR2 are MNHNS and SASEGT. This CDR3 contains 14 residues. The V end lost 6 bases, the J end lost 7 bases, and 18 bases lay between the germline ends.

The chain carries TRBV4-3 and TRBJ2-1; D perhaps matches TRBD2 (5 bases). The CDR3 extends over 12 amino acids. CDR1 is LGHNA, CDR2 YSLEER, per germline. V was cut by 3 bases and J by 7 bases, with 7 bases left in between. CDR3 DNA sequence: TGCGCCAGCAGCCAGGGAGAGAATGAGCAGTTCTTC. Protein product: CASSQGENEQFF.